This TCR beta chain was sequenced during a study of tumor-infiltrating lymphocytes in primary liver carcinoma. Study overall: Every patient in the cohort had a primary liver carcinoma. That carcinoma was treated by surgical resection. Between about 4 and 11 cm across, the tumors were all of stage T1-T3 N0M0. Overall study results and limits: Blood trailed tumors significantly in top-250-clone fraction (p = 0.039).

There are 15 residues in the CDR3. Germline V lookup: CDR1 MNHNY, CDR2 SVGAGI (reference sequence). Unsorted whole blood served as the source of blood RNA, and germline DNA was extracted as well. Researchers reported drawing about 3.9 milliliters of peripheral blood before surgery. As to this clonotype: Its antigen is as yet unknown. One end of the junction varies from germline; a read error may be responsible.

cDNA specific to TCR beta was made from 500 to 650 ng of total RNA, with a constant-region primer employed for priming. Nested multiplex PCR, run for three rounds with slightly modified ARM-PCR, yielded TCR beta libraries. A C-beta reverse primer was combined with TRBV1-TRBV30 forward primers in the first two PCR rounds, and each round had 9 to 10 cycles. TCRdb itself ran the multiplex PCR reads through MiXCR, one entry per CDR3 protein. The table has hundreds of thousands of distinct CDR3 sequences, roughly 60% seen once. The source is a woman in her 30s with primary liver carcinoma and hepatitis B virus infection. The sample consisted of peripheral blood. The rearrangement joins TRBV6-6 to TRBJ2-7; D possibly corresponds to TRBD1 (6 bases). CDR3 protein: CASSNSGAGEREQYF. Here the CDR3 DNA reads TGTGCCAGCAGTAACTCCGGGGCAGGGGAGCGGGAGCAGTACTTC.